The T cell receptor (beta chain) under discussion was sequenced for a study of identical twins. Overall study results and limits: Analyses based on zero insertions could be partly confounded by invariant MAIT and iNKT cells.

From the 5' RACE reads, TCRdb called clonotypes with MiXCR, one entry per CDR3 protein. The table has about 460,000 distinct CDR3 sequences, 12% to 15% seen once; the top ten hold about 0.52%. CDR3 length: 14 residues. Germline V gene sequence: CDR1 MNHEY, CDR2 SVGAGI. Trimming removed 2 bases at V and 7 bases at J, with 14 bases between. A note on this clonotype: The antigen remains undetermined.

These data are also associated with another study on yellow fever vaccine responses in identical twins.

Sequences were obtained from CD4+ T cells sorted from blood. This rearrangement joins TRBV6-5 to TRBJ2-5, with D possibly being TRBD1 (6 bases). The TCR comes from a woman between 18 and 29 years old in good health. The CDR3 sequence is CASSYGGPDGTQYF. The CDR3 DNA reads as TGTGCCAGCAGTTACGGGGGCCCCGATGGGACCCAGTACTTC.